Listed below are T cell receptor beta chains from one sample, sequenced in a study of T cell changes during pregnancy in multiple sclerosis. TCRdb's table, derived via immunoSEQ multiplex PCR, lists solely in-frame clones and lacks some. The profile shows 65,000 to 90,000 clones, around 90% of them singletons. The sample consisted of CD4+ T cells from peripheral blood mononuclear cells, taken after pregnancy. These receptor sequences come from a female donor with multiple sclerosis, enrolled in a pregnancy study. The CDR3 runs from the conserved cysteine through the conserved F or W. Each record gives: J gene, V gene, CDR3 protein.

>TRBJ2-6|TRBV5-1
CASSLGGERGANVLTF
>TRBJ1-2|TRBV5-4
CASSSPGQGEGYTF
>TRBJ1-3|TRBV6-6
CASSYSLGGSGNTIYF
>TRBJ2-7|TRBV18
CASSPLRTGVEQYF
>TRBJ1-1|TRBV19
CASSIGTGPTEAFF
>TRBJ2-7|TRBV2
CAINRDYEQYF
>TRBJ2-4|TRBV2
CASSDVARWGLTKKNIQYF
>TRBJ1-1|TRBV5-1
CASSLARGAEAFF
>TRBJ1-4|TRBV10-3
CAISEPVAEDEKLFF
>TRBJ2-1|TRBV15
CATSKPRTGGDNEQFF
>TRBJ1-1|TRBV28
CASITGTTEAFF
>TRBJ2-5|TRBV6-5
CASSSGPSINF
>TRBJ2-6|TRBV5-1
CASSLGGRGANVLTF
>TRBJ1-2|TRBV7-8
CASSILTGRRGYGYTF
>TRBJ1-5|TRBV6-1
CASSENRVTQPQHF
>TRBJ1-1|TRBV30
CAWSGGGGGSRAFF